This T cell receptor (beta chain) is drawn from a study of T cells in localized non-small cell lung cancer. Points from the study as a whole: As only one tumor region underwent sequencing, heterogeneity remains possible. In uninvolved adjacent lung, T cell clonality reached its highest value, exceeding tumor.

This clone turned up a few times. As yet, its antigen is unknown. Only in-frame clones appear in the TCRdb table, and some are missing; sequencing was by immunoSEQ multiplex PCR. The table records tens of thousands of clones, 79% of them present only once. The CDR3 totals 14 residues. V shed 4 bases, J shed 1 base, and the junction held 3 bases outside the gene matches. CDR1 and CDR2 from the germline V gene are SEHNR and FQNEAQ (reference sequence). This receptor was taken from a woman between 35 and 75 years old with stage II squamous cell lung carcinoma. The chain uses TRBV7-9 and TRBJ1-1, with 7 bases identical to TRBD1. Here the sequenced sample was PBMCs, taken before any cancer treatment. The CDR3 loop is CASSSWTGNTEAFF. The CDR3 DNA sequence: TGTGCCAGCAGCTCGTGGACAGGGAACACTGAAGCTTTCTTT. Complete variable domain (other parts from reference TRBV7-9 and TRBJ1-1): DTGVSQNPRHKITKRGQNVTFRCDPISEHNRLYWYRQTLGQGPEFLTYFQNEAQLEKSRLLSDRFSAERPKGSFSTLEIQRTEQGDSAMYLCASSSWTGNTEAFFGQGTRLTVV.